Listed here are 15 T cell receptor beta chains from one sample, sequenced in a study of blood T cell repertoires in COVID-19. The protocol was immunoSEQ multiplex PCR, while the TCRdb copy is restricted to in-frame clones and leaves out a portion. The data contain some 73,000 clones, 70% to 90% of them seen just once; the ten biggest clones take up 9.6%. The specimen sequenced was peripheral blood. All receptors come from a man aged 45-65 years with COVID-19, enrolled during active disease.

The chain links TRBV5-1 to TRBJ2-1; D is unresolved. The CDR3 is 17 residues long. The V end lost 2 bases, the J end lost 0 bases, and 15 bases lay between the germline ends. The germline CDR1 and CDR2 sequences are SGHRS and YFSETQ. CDR3 DNA: TGCGCCAGCAGCTTTGGATTGGCGGTGAGCTCCTACAATGAGCAGTTCTTC. It translates to CASSFGLAVSSYNEQFF.

V usage is TRBV4-2 and J usage is TRBJ2-5, with 8 bases lining up with TRBD2. From germline, CDR1 is LGHNA and CDR2 YNFKEQ. V was pared by 1 base and J by 1 base, with 2 bases of the junction left unmatched. The CDR3 runs to 15 residues. The CDR3 region is CASSQGTSSQETQYF. The CDR3 DNA follows: TGTGCCAGCAGCCAAGGGACTAGCAGCCAAGAGACCCAGTACTTC.

The J gene is TRBJ1-3, the V gene TRBV3-1 (or the pseudogene TRBV3-2); tentatively, D is TRBD1 (5 bases). The CDR3 covers 16 residues. Between the trimmed V and J ends, which lost 5 bases and 0 bases, there was a span of 14 bases. Germline V lookup: CDR1 LGHDT, CDR2 YNNKEL (reference sequence). The CDR3 loop is CASSDTGTFSGNTIYF. Written as DNA, the CDR3 is TGTGCCAGCAGCGATACCGGGACTTTCTCTGGAAACACCATATATTTT.

This clone was observed a single time. The chain couples TRBV19 to TRBJ2-2; weak D call: TRBD1 (5 bases). The germline V gene encodes CDR1 LNHDA and CDR2 SQIVND (reference sequence). V gave up 3 bases and J gave up 6 bases, with 8 bases separating them. This CDR3 comprises 13 residues. The CDR3 DNA sequence: TGTGCCAGTAGTATCCAGGGTCCCGGGGAGCTGTTTTTT. Residues: CASSIQGPGELFF. The full variable domain, rest sourced from reference TRBV19 and TRBJ2-2, is DGGITQSPKYLFRKEGQNVTLSCEQNLNHDAMYWYRQDPGQGLRLIYYSQIVNDFQKGDIAEGYSVSREKKESFPLTVTSAQKNPTAFYLCASSIQGPGELFFGEGSRLTVL.

The chain joins TRBV10-1 to TRBJ2-7; tentatively, D is TRBD2 (5 bases). Trimming took off 3 bases at V and 6 bases at J, with 15 bases between the two ends. This CDR3 has 14 amino acids. CDR1 and CDR2 (germline): WNHNN, SYGVQD (reference sequence). CDR3 in amino acids: CASSDSGKPVEQYF. The DNA of the CDR3 is TGCGCCAGCAGTGATTCGGGGAAACCGGTCGAGCAGTACTTC.

This clone was counted a single time. The rearrangement uses TRBV12-1 and TRBJ2-3; the table's D call, TRBD2, has no DNA check behind it. TRBV12-1 is designated a pseudogene. The CDR3 extends over 18 amino acids. CDR3 in amino acids: CASSSFSGAQTSTDTQYF. In DNA form, the CDR3 reads TGTGCCAGCAGCTCATTTAGCGGGGCCCAAACTAGCACAGATACGCAGTATTTT.

The V call is TRBV6-5, the J call TRBJ1-1; 9 bases align to TRBD1. The CDR3 is 16 amino acids. The junction had 11 bases not matched to a gene; V was cut back by 4 bases and J by 5 bases. CDR1 is MNHEY and CDR2 is SVGAGI in the germline V gene. CDR3 amino acids: CASSSLGQGLGTEAFF. CDR3 DNA sequence: TGTGCCAGCAGTTCCCTCGGACAGGGGCTGGGAACTGAAGCTTTCTTT.

This clone occurred once. V usage is TRBV29-1 and J usage is TRBJ2-1; possibly TRBD2 for D (6 bases). V lost 6 bases to trimming and J lost 7 bases, with 13 bases between them. The CDR3 runs to 12 residues. Germline assignment: CDR1 SQVTM and CDR2 ANQGSEA. DNA of the CDR3: TGCAGCGTACCCGGGAGTGGGAATGAGCAGTTCTTC. Its protein is CSVPGSGNEQFF.

The chain recombines TRBV7-3 with TRBJ1-1; D might be TRBD1 (6 bases). Germline lookup yields CDR1 SGHTA and CDR2 FQGTGA. This CDR3 has 21 amino acids. V dropped 0 bases and J dropped 8 bases, with 34 bases sitting between them. CDR3 region: CASSLTTLGGWSRRFNREAFF. The CDR3 DNA sequence: TGTGCCAGCAGCTTAACAACTCTAGGGGGTTGGAGTCGTCGTTTCAATCGGGAAGCTTTCTTT.

The V gene is TRBV4-1, the J gene TRBJ1-1; 7 bases match TRBD1. The CDR3 totals 14 residues. The J segment lost 8 bases and the V segment lost 8 bases, leaving 14 bases of the junction unmatched. Germline assignment: CDR1 MGHRA and CDR2 YSYEKL. The CDR3 DNA follows: TGCGCCAGCCTAGCCAGGGGGACAGCACAAGAAGCTTTCTTT. It specifies CASLARGTAQEAFF.

The chain recombines TRBV2 with TRBJ1-5, with D tentatively TRBD1 (5 bases). Per germline, CDR1 SNHLY and CDR2 FYNNEI. The CDR3 totals 14 residues. V lost 7 bases to trimming and J lost 6 bases, with 16 bases between them. The CDR3 here is CASTSGRVGQPQHF. Written as DNA, the CDR3 is TGTGCCAGCACTTCAGGCAGGGTCGGTCAGCCCCAGCATTTT. The full variable domain, in which reference TRBV2 and TRBJ1-5 provide the parts outside the CDR3, is EPEVTQTPSHQVTQMGQEVILRCVPISNHLYFYWYRQILGQKVEFLVSFYNNEISEKSEIFDDQFSVERPDGSNFTLKIRSTKLEDSAMYFCASTSGRVGQPQHFGDGTRLSIL.

This chain connects TRBV6-6 to TRBJ1-4; D perhaps matches TRBD1 (5 bases). Per the germline V gene, CDR1 is MNHNY and CDR2 is SVGAGI (reference sequence). CDR3 length: 14 amino acids. V lost 5 bases and J lost 13, with 20 bases in between. CDR3 nucleotides: TGTGCCAGCAGTCCAGGGTATTTGGTCGTGGGACTGTTTTTT. Its protein product is CASSPGYLVVGLFF.

The V gene is TRBV5-5, the J gene TRBJ1-6; D possibly corresponds to TRBD1 (6 bases). Germline assignment: CDR1 SGHKS and CDR2 YYEKEE (reference sequence). This CDR3 comprises 15 residues. V was cut by 5 bases and J by 5 bases, with 14 bases left in between. The CDR3 here is CASRRQGPNNSPLHF. The CDR3, as DNA: TGTGCCAGCAGACGTCAGGGGCCAAATAATTCACCCCTCCACTTT.

The rearrangement joins TRBV5-6 to TRBJ2-2; the match to TRBD2 covers 10 bases. The CDR3 has 19 amino acids. Looked up from germline, CDR1 is SGHDT and CDR2 is YYEEEE. The junction had 11 bases not matched to a gene; V was cut back by 1 base and J by 2 bases. The CDR3 nucleotides are TGTGCCAGCAGCTTGCTGGGGGCTGCTAGCGGGAGTAACACCGGGGAGCTGTTTTTT. Its translation is CASSLLGAASGSNTGELFF.

V is TRBV5-4 and J is TRBJ2-7, with TRBD2 identical over 8 bases. The trim removed 2 bases at V and 1 base at J, leaving 2 bases unmatched. CDR3 length: 14 amino acids. Germline V gene data show CDR1 as SGHNT and CDR2 as YYREEE (reference sequence). CDR3 region: CASSFSSGSYEQYF. The CDR3 nucleotides are TGTGCCAGCAGCTTTTCTAGCGGGTCCTACGAGCAGTACTTC.